This TCR beta chain stems from a study of TIL therapy for anti-PD-1-resistant metastatic lung cancer. Whole-study context: Tumor harvest preceded PD-1/PD-L1 blockade, followed by nivolumab treatment.

Germline-derived CDR1 and CDR2 are LGHNA and YSLEER. The CDR3 has 15 amino acids. Time point indicated: pre-treatment sample, taken before nivolumab and TIL therapy. The immunoSEQ assay was v3. TCRdb keeps only in-frame clones here, not all; method: immunoSEQ multiplex PCR. This sample has nearly 15,000 clones, with roughly 82% found just once. A remark on this clone: Compared with germline, one end of the junction differs, possibly owing to a read error. Other DNA sequences in the same sample also yield this CDR3.

This TCR was sampled from a person between 25 and 80 years old with non-small cell lung cancer. The rearrangement joins TRBV4-3 to TRBJ1-2, with a tentative D call TRBD1 (5 bases). The material was blood, obtained at baseline. This CDR3 is CASSQVTRQGYGYTF. CDR3 DNA: TGCGCCAGCAGCCAAGTAACGCGGCAGGGTTATGGCTACACTTTC.